The subject of this entry is one TCR beta chain. Its antigen is not identified. The sample is drawn from a study of OX40 agonist ivuxolimab in advanced cancers. In the study overall: The patients received agonistic anti-OX40 (CD134) antibody ivuxolimab. Earlier anti-PD-1, anti-PD-L1 or anti-CTLA-4 therapy was permitted; under 50% had received some. Recorded diagnoses for dose-escalation patients were hepatocellular carcinoma, melanoma, renal cell or head and neck cancer.

TCRdb's copy holds only in-frame clones and misses some; the assay was immunoSEQ multiplex PCR. This sample yields roughly 90,000 clones, of which 90% to 95% are seen a single time; 2% to 3% belongs to the top ten. Germline V gene data show CDR1 as SGHVS and CDR2 as FNYEAQ. The CDR3 is made up of 18 amino acids. The V end lost 2 bases, the J end lost 0 bases, and 17 bases lay between the germline ends. Study-level findings and limits: Average numbers of expanded clones were greater in CD8+ T cells than in CD4+.

The sequenced sample was CD4+ or CD8+ T cells sorted from blood, obtained in a trial of the OX40 agonist ivuxolimab. This receptor was taken from an adult with an advanced solid tumor such as melanoma, head and neck, liver or kidney cancer. The chain employs TRBV7-6 and TRBJ1-5; TRBD1 is a possible D gene (6 bases). The CDR3 region has the DNA TGTGCCAGCAGCTTACGCGCAGGGGCGCCTTATAGCAATCAGCCCCAGCATTTT. Protein product: CASSLRAGAPYSNQPQHF.